This TCR beta chain originates from a study of regulatory dendritic cells for organ transplantation. Points from the study as a whole: Mature dendritic cells appeared to drive more memory CD8+ clonal expansion than regulatory ones.

Of note for this clone: Its cognate antigen is unknown.

The CDR3 is 13 residues long. V lost 0 bases to trimming and J lost 11 bases, with 11 bases between them. Looked up from germline, CDR1 is ENHRY and CDR2 is SYGVKD. The repertoire was sequenced with immunoSEQ multiplex PCR; TCRdb's copy has only in-frame clones and lacks some. The sample consists of some 35,000 clones, less than 90% of them appearing once. Sequenced material: naive CD4+ T cells from blood. Described subset: CD45RA+ naive T cells. The sequence was obtained from a human donor in good health. The rearrangement uses TRBV10-3 and TRBJ1-3; a weak D match, TRBD1 (5 bases). The CDR3 sequence is CAISESLGRAIYF. Here the CDR3 DNA reads TGTGCCATCAGTGAGTCGCTAGGCAGGGCCATATATTTT.